This T cell receptor (beta chain) was profiled in a study of blood T cell repertoires in COVID-19. Study in general: There were acute and convalescent COVID-19 samples, and they came from the United States, Italy and Spain. Sources were T cells, B-cell-depleted T cells, or PBMCs; the material itself was cDNA or gDNA.

As handled by the study authors: Reference gene primer amplification in the assay estimated nucleated cell counts. Measured with immunoSEQ multiplex PCR; TCRdb has only the in-frame clones, and not every one. For V, J and clone size, that table is used; D and trimming come from the DNA. The sample has under 200,000 clones, about 80% seen once. The CDR3 has 13 residues. V gave up 4 bases and J gave up 5 bases; unmatched junction bases: 6. Germline V gene data show CDR1 as GTSNPN and CDR2 as SVGIG (reference sequence). The specimen was peripheral blood. This sequence was found in a man in his fifties or sixties with acute or convalescent COVID-19. V usage is TRBV30 and J usage is TRBJ2-3; 7 bases align to TRBD1. Written as DNA, the CDR3 is TGTGCCTGGATCAACAGGGGTGGAGATACGCAGTATTTT. Translated, it gives CAWINRGGDTQYF.